This T cell receptor (beta chain) was recorded in a study of naive and memory T cell subsets. Study results and caveats: The RNA method is potentially sensitive to activation and differentiation changes. Reportedly, tuberculin skin test sites gave far more TCRs than other biopsies.

Regarding treatment: skin biopsy from saline-injected control site (resident skin T cells). Input was roughly 1 to 1,100 ng of DNase-treated total RNA without cell sorting. The library had UMIs added by 3' ligation of an oligonucleotide to TCR cDNA. Amplification of ligated cDNA took four PCR rounds with SP2 and nested alpha and beta constant primers. TCRdb analysed the UMI-ligation and nested PCR reads with MiXCR anew, one entry per CDR3 protein. Among roughly 2,000 distinct CDR3 sequences, 4.1% were seen once, and the ten largest hold approximately 19%. This clonotype has just a few counts. Its antigen is undetermined. Germline values: CDR1 MDHEN, CDR2 SYDVKM. The ends lost 6 bases at V and 3 bases at J; junction bases unmatched: 13. The CDR3 covers 18 residues.

Material: skin, obtained from a saline injection site in the skin. The gene calls are TRBV28 and TRBJ2-3, with TRBD1 identical over 12 bases. This sequence was found in an adult in good health. The CDR3 bases are TGTGCCAGCAGCTCAAGAAGCTGGGACAGGGGGCCGACAGATACGCAGTATTTT. This gives the protein CASSSRSWDRGPTDTQYF.